One TCR beta chain is described in this entry. It was with a sample-barcoded 5' primer and a J-beta primer mix that a second PCR of about 6 to 12 cycles was run. Using its own MiXCR run on the 5' RACE reads, TCRdb lists one record per CDR3 protein. Altogether roughly 930,000 distinct CDR3 sequences are present, about 44% being singletons, with the ten largest covering about an eighth. The record originates from a study of blood T cells in healthy people across ages. The source is a man in his thirties or forties in good health. Sequencing was performed on blood.

CDR3 sequence (DNA): TGTGCCAGCAAGGTTGGGGGAGGGGATTCACCCCTCCACTTT. Protein sequence: CASKVGGGDSPLHF. The chain couples TRBV25-1 to TRBJ1-6; the D gene is possibly TRBD1 (5 bases). V lost 7 bases and J 8 bases, leaving 15 bases between the germline ends. Germline V gene sequence: CDR1 MGHDK, CDR2 SYGVNS. The CDR3 loop spans 14 amino acids.